The 18 T cell receptor beta chains presented below share a single source sample, sequenced in a study of T cell changes during pregnancy in multiple sclerosis. The protocol was immunoSEQ multiplex PCR, while the TCRdb copy is restricted to in-frame clones and leaves out a portion. The table lists some 89,000 clones, 85% to 95% of them singletons, with about 2.3% in the top ten. The input for sequencing was peripheral blood, taken in the third trimester of pregnancy. These receptors originate from a female donor with multiple sclerosis, enrolled in a pregnancy study.

The CDR3 coding sequence is TGTGCCAGCTCACTAAAGGCAGGGGGAGTATCTGGAAACACCATATATTTT. It is translated as CASSLKAGGVSGNTIYF. This sequence joins TRBV18 and TRBJ1-3, with TRBD1 identical over 7 bases. Germline CDR1 KGHSH, CDR2 LQKENI. This CDR3 has 17 residues. V was clipped by 4 bases and J by 1 base; unmatched bases: 10.

The chain couples TRBV7-3 to TRBJ2-1; weak D call: TRBD1 (6 bases). Germline assignment: CDR1 SGHTA and CDR2 FQGTGA. V lost 1 base to trimming and J lost 0 bases, with 7 bases between them. This CDR3 has 15 amino acids. The CDR3 DNA reads as TGTGCCAGCAGCTTAAGGGACAACTCCTACAATGAGCAGTTCTTC. It specifies CASSLRDNSYNEQFF.

CDR3 amino acids: CASSGDRDSYGYTF. DNA for the CDR3: TGTGCCAGCAGTGGGGACAGGGATTCTTATGGCTACACCTTC. The chain uses TRBV6-5 and TRBJ1-2, with 9 bases lining up with TRBD1. CDR1 is MNHEY, CDR2 SVGAGI, per germline. The CDR3 loop spans 14 amino acids. V shed 5 bases, J shed 5 bases, and the junction held 6 bases outside the gene matches.

V usage is TRBV4-1 and J usage is TRBJ1-4; D is uncertain. Germline loops: CDR1 MGHRA, CDR2 YSYEKL. The CDR3 sequence is 15 residues long. Between the trimmed V and J ends, which lost 6 bases and 6 bases, there was a span of 17 bases. The CDR3 loop is CASRRLAPTDEKLFF. The CDR3 DNA sequence: TGCGCCAGCAGACGACTCGCGCCCACGGATGAAAAACTGTTTTTT.

The chain employs TRBV5-1 and TRBJ1-5; TRBD1 matches at 8 bases. J lost 7 bases, V lost 4 bases, and 7 bases had no gene match. The CDR3 length is 14 residues. Per germline, CDR1 SGHRS and CDR2 YFSETQ. The CDR3 sequence: CASSPGTGKQPQHF. The CDR3 DNA reads as TGCGCCAGCAGCCCCGGGACAGGAAAACAGCCCCAGCATTTT.

A few counts support this clone. The chain uses TRBV12-5 and TRBJ1-1, with D possibly matching TRBD1 (5 bases). Trimming cost V 8 bases and J 5 bases, with 18 bases left between them. The CDR3 runs to 14 residues. Germline lookup yields CDR1 LGHNT and CDR2 FRNRAP. The CDR3 nucleotides read TGTGCTAGTCGGATCGGGGGGGGAGGAACTGAAGCTTTCTTT. It codes for CASRIGGGGTEAFF. The full variable domain, with the rest looked up from reference TRBV12-5 and TRBJ1-1, is DARVTQTPRHKVTEMGQEVTMRCQPILGHNTVFWYRQTMMQGLELLAYFRNRAPLDDSGMPKDRFSAEMPDATLATLKIQPSEPRDSAVYFCASRIGGGGTEAFFGQGTRLTVV.

The chain is built from TRBV5-8 and TRBJ1-2; no clear D gene. V dropped 0 bases and J dropped 8 bases, with 14 bases sitting between them. The CDR3 contains 14 residues. Germline V CDR1 and CDR2: SGHTS, YDEGEE. The DNA of the CDR3 is TGTGCCAGCAGCTTGGTCGGACTCGGAGCGGGCTACACCTTC. It translates to CASSLVGLGAGYTF.

Turning to this clone: Compared with germline, one end of the junction differs, possibly owing to a read error. The gene calls are TRBV2 and TRBJ2-2, with 8 bases that match TRBD2. The V gene's germline CDR1 is SNHLY and CDR2 FYNNEI. The CDR3 spans 16 residues. The CDR3, as DNA: TGTGCCAGCACCCAGGCGGGGGGCGCGAACCCCGGGGAGCTGTTTTTT. As protein: CASTQAGGANPGELFF.

The rearrangement joins TRBV7-2 to TRBJ2-1, with TRBD1 identical over 8 bases. Looked up from germline, CDR1 is SGHTA and CDR2 is FQGNSA. This CDR3 has 15 residues. Trimming took 1 base from V and 6 from J; bases not matched to a gene: 5. The chain's CDR3 is CASSLGTGSFNEQFF. CDR3 nucleotide sequence: TGTGCCAGCAGCTTAGGGACAGGGAGTTTCAATGAGCAGTTCTTC.

This chain connects TRBV9 to TRBJ2-2; tentative D call: TRBD2 (5 bases). CDR3 length: 14 residues. Germline CDR1 reads SGDLS; CDR2 reads YYNGEE. The V gene lost 3 bases and the J gene lost 7 bases, with 13 bases spanning the gap. The CDR3 spells CASSAAAADGELFF. The DNA for the CDR3 is TGTGCCAGCAGCGCCGCAGCGGCAGACGGGGAGCTGTTTTTT.

J is TRBJ2-3 and V is TRBV5-5, with 11 bases identical to TRBD2. The length of the CDR3 is 15 residues. Germline V gene sequence: CDR1 SGHKS, CDR2 YYEKEE (reference sequence). The junction had 6 bases not matched to a gene; V was cut back by 2 bases and J by 7 bases. CDR3 sequence (DNA): TGTGCCAGCAGCTTTGGTAGCGGGGGGGTAAATACGCAGTATTTT. Translation gives CASSFGSGGVNTQYF.

The rearrangement joins TRBV10-3 to TRBJ2-6; D is ambiguous. From germline, CDR1 is ENHRY and CDR2 SYGVKD. The CDR3 totals 13 residues. Trimming shortened V by 11 bases and J by 0 bases, and 8 bases separated the two germline ends. For the CDR3, the DNA is TGTGCCTCGGTTGGCTCTGGGGCCAACGTCCTGACTTTC. Translating it yields CASVGSGANVLTF.

This chain joins TRBV15 and TRBJ2-1; D is possibly TRBD2 (6 bases). The CDR3 extends over 14 amino acids. CDR1 is LNHNV, CDR2 YYDKDF, per germline (reference sequence). V was shortened by 8 bases and J by 3 bases, with 14 bases between the two germline ends. CDR3 nucleotides: TGTGCCACCGGAGGGCAACCTCACTACAATGAGCAGTTCTTC. This translates into CATGGQPHYNEQFF.

This chain uses TRBV19 with TRBJ1-1; 9 bases align to TRBD1. J gave up 0 bases and V 3 bases, and 2 bases lay outside the gene matches. CDR3 length equals 15 residues. The germline V gene has CDR1 LNHDA and CDR2 SQIVND (reference sequence). Here the CDR3 DNA reads TGTGCCAGTAGTATCCGGGACAGGGTGAACACTGAAGCTTTCTTT. It codes for CASSIRDRVNTEAFF.

The chain recombines TRBV4-1 with TRBJ2-1; the match to TRBD2 covers 12 bases. V shed 1 base, J shed 0 bases, and the junction held 1 base outside the gene matches. The length of the CDR3 is 17 residues. Germline loops: CDR1 MGHRA, CDR2 YSYEKL. The CDR3 loop is CASSQASGGASYNEQFF. The DNA of the CDR3 is TGCGCCAGCAGCCAAGCTAGCGGGGGGGCCTCCTACAATGAGCAGTTCTTC.

The chain recombines TRBV21-1 with TRBJ1-4. TRBV21-1 is marked as a pseudogene. The CDR3 has 14 residues. The CDR3 coding sequence is TGTGCCAGCAGCAAAGTGGGAGATAATGAAAAACTGTTTTTT. Its translation is CASSKVGDNEKLFF.

The chain employs TRBV9 and TRBJ1-3; unclear D gene. V lost 0 bases to trimming and J lost 0 bases, with 13 bases between them. The germline CDR1 and CDR2 sequences are SGDLS and YYNGEE. The CDR3 has 17 amino acids. The CDR3 loop is CASSVVPSGDSGNTIYF. The CDR3 DNA reads as TGTGCCAGCAGCGTAGTCCCGAGCGGCGACTCTGGAAACACCATATATTTT.

The chain has TRBV10-3 and TRBJ2-7; TRBD1 agrees at 7 bases. Per the germline V gene, CDR1 is ENHRY and CDR2 is SYGVKD. The CDR3 contains 13 residues. Trimming cost V 2 bases and J 5 bases; bases outside gene matches: 3. CDR3 DNA: TGTGCCATCAGTGAGGGGGGACAGAACGAGCAGTACTTC. Its translation is CAISEGGQNEQYF.